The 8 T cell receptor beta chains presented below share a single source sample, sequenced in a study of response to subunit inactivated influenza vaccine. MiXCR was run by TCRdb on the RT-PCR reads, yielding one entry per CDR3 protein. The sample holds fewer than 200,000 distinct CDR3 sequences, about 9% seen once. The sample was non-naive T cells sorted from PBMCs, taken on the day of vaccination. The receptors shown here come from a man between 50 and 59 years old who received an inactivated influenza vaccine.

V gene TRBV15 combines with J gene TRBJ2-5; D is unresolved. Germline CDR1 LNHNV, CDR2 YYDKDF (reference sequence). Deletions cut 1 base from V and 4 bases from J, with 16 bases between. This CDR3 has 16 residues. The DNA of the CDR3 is TGTGCCACCAGCAGAGGTCGACCGTCATTGGGAGAGACCCAGTACTTC. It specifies CATSRGRPSLGETQYF.

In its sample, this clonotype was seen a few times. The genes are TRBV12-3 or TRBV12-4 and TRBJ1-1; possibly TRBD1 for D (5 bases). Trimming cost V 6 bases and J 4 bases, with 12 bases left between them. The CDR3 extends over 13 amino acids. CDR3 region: CASSPGAGTEAFF. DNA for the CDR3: TGTGCCAGCAGCCCCGGGGCGGGCACTGAAGCTTTCTTT.

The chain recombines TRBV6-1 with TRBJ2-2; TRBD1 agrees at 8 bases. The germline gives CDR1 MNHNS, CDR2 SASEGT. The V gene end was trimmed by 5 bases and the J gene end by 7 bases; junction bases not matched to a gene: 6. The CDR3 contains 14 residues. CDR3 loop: CASSRDRISGELFF. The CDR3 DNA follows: TGTGCCAGCAGTCGGGACAGGATAAGCGGGGAGCTGTTTTTT.

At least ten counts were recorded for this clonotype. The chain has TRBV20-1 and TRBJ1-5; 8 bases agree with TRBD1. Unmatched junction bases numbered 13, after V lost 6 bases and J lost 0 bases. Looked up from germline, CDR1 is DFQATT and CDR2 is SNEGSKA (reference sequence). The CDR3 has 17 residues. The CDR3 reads CSAVVPGQENSNQPQHF. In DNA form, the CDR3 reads TGCAGTGCAGTGGTCCCGGGACAGGAAAATAGCAATCAGCCCCAGCATTTT.

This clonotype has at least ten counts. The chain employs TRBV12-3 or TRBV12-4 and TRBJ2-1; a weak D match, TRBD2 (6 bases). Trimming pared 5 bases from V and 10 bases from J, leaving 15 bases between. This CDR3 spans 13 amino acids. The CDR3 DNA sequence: TGTGCCAGCAGTAACGACGTTGGGGGGGAGCAGTTCTTC. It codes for CASSNDVGGEQFF.

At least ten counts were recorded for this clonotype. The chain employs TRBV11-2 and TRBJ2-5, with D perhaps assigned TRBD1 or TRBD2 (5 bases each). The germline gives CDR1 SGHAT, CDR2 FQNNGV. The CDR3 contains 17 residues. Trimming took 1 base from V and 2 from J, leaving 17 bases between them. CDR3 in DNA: TGTGCCAGCAGCTTAGTTCCTAAGCGGACATTACAAGAGACCCAGTACTTC. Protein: CASSLVPKRTLQETQYF.

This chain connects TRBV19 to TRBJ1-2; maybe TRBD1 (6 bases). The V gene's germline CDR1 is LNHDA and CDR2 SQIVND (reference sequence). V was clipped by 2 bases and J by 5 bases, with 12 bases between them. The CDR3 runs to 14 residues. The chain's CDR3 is CASSIYREGYGYTF. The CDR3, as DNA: TGTGCCAGTAGTATATACAGGGAAGGGTATGGCTACACCTTC. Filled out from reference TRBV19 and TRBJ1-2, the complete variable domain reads DGGITQSPKYLFRKEGQNVTLSCEQNLNHDAMYWYRQDPGQGLRLIYYSQIVNDFQKGDIAEGYSVSREKKESFPLTVTSAQKNPTAFYLCASSIYREGYGYTFGSGTRLTVV.

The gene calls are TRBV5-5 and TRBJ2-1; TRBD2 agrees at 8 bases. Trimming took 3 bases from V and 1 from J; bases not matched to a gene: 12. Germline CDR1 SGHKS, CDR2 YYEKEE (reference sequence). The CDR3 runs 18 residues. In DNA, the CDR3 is TGTGCCAGCAGCTCCCGCGGCGGAGCGGGAGATTCCTACAATGAGCAGTTCTTC. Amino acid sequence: CASSSRGGAGDSYNEQFF. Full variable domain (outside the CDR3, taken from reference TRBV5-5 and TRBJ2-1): DAGVTQSPTHLIKTRGQQVTLRCSPISGHKSVSWYQQVLGQGPQFIFQYYEKEERGRGNFPDRFSARQFPNYSSELNVNALLLGDSALYLCASSSRGGAGDSYNEQFFGPGTRLTVL.